This T cell receptor beta chain was retrieved from a study of T cells in Graves' hyperthyroidism and ophthalmopathy. Regions amplified from RNA transcripts were the TCR beta CDR3 regions. The study used the HTBI primer set for a first-round RT-PCR of the TCR CDR3. MiXCR, run by TCRdb on the multiplex PCR reads, gives a single entry per CDR3 protein. The data hold fewer than 700,000 distinct CDR3 sequences, with around 15% observed a single time. The hyperthyroidism was newly diagnosed and had lasted under 2 months; the patients were aged 18 to 65. Lactation, pregnancy, other autoimmune disease or uncontrolled infection excluded patients. The length of the CDR3 is 14 residues. Trimming pared 0 bases from V and 6 bases from J, leaving 11 bases between. CDR1 and CDR2 from the germline V gene are MNHEY and SVGEGT.

The sample taken for sequencing was blood. V gene TRBV6-2 or TRBV6-3 combines with J gene TRBJ1-1; maybe TRBD1 (5 bases). The sequence came from a woman in her thirties with Graves' hyperthyroidism. The CDR3 nucleotides read TGTGCCAGCAGTTACTCAGGAGGGGTGCCTGAAGCTTTCTTT. Protein sequence: CASSYSGGVPEAFF.